This T cell receptor (beta chain) was captured in a study of T cell repertoires in cytomegalovirus infection. The study, taken as a whole, reports: Carriers of CMV plus the relevant HLA were identified by cumulative public TCR beta family frequency.

This clonotype turned up a few times. Its antigen is unidentified. The V end lost 6 bases, the J end lost 6 bases, and 15 bases lay between the germline ends. From germline, CDR1 is SNHLY and CDR2 FYNNEI. The CDR3 runs to 14 residues. In TCRdb, the reads were re-called with MiXCR into one record per CDR3 protein. The sample holds around 450,000 distinct CDR3 sequences; approximately 10% are singletons and the top ten take about a tenth. This sequence originates from a human donor in good health (CMV status not recorded). Some clones in this sample may be carry-over from other donors' samples. The chain employs TRBV2 and TRBJ1-5; D not resolved. Sequenced input: PBMCs. As DNA, the CDR3 is TGTGCCAGCAGGGGTACCCCGCCAGGTCAGCCCCAGCATTTT. Translation: CASRGTPPGQPQHF.